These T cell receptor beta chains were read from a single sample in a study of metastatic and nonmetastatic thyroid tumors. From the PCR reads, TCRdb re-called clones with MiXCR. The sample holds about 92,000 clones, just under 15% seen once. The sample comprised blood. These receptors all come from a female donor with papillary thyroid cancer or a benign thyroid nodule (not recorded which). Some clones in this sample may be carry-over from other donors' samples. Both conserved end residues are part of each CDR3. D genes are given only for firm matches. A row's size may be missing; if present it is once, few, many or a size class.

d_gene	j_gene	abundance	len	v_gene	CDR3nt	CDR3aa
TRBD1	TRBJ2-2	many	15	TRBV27	TGTGCCAGCAGACTACAGGGGGCGAACACCGGGGAGCTGTTTTTT	CASRLQGANTGELFF
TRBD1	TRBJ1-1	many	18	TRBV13	TGTGCCAGCAGCTTAGGCCGTAGGGGGCCCGCGTGGGGGACTGAAGCTTTCTTT	CASSLGRRGPAWGTEAFF
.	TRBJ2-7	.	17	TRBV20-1	TGCAGTGCTAGAAATCAGACAGGGAGGAATCTGTCGTACGAGCAGTACTTC	CSARNQTGRNLSYEQYF
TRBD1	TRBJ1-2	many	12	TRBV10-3	TGTGCCATCAGTGAGGGACAGGGCGGCTACACCTTC	CAISEGQGGYTF
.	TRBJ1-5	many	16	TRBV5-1	TGCGCCAGCAGCTTGGTTGGCTCTTATAGCAATCAGCCCCAGCATTTT	CASSLVGSYSNQPQHF
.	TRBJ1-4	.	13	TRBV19	TGTGCCAGTAAAAACGGCCCTTATGGGAAACTGTTTTTT	CASKNGPYGKLFF
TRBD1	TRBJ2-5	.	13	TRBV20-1	TGCAGTGCTAGAGCAGGGGGCGGAGAGACCCAGTACTTC	CSARAGGGETQYF
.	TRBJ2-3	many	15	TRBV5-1	TGCGCCAGCAGCGGAAGACAGGCTAGCACAGATACGCAGTATTTT	CASSGRQASTDTQYF
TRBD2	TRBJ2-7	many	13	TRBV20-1	TGCAGTTACGCTAGCGGATCCTCCTACGAGCAGTACTTC	CSYASGSSYEQYF
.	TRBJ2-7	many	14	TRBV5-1	TGCGCCAGCAGCTTAGAAGGGGTTGCTTACGAGCAGTACTTC	CASSLEGVAYEQYF
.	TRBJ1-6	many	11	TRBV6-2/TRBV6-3	TGTGCCAGCAGTAACTCCCCACCCCTCCACTTT	CASSNSPPLHF
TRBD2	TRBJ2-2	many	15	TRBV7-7	TGTGCTAGCAGACTAGCGGGGGCCGACACCGGGGAGCTGTTTTTT	CASRLAGADTGELFF
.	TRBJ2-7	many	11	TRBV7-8	TGTGCCAGCAGCTTAGGCACTGAGGGGTACTTC	CASSLGTEGYF
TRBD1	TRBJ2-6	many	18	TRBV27	TGTGCCAGCAGTTCTCACAGGGGATGGGGCTCTGGGGCCAACGTCCTGACTTTC	CASSSHRGWGSGANVLTF
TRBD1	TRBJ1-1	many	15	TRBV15	TGTGCCACCAGCAACCGACAGGGGGCGCGGTCTGAAGCTTTCTTT	CATSNRQGARSEAFF
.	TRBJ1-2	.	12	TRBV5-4	TGTGCCAGCAGTCTGGGTTCGGATGGCTACACCTTC	CASSLGSDGYTF
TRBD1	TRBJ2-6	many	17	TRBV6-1	TGTGCCAGCAGTTTTACGACAGGGATCTCTGGGGCCAACGTCCTGACTTTC	CASSFTTGISGANVLTF
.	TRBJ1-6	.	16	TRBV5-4	TGTGCCAGCAGCTTGGCAGGACTCCGGGGGAATTCACCCCTCCACTTT	CASSLAGLRGNSPLHF
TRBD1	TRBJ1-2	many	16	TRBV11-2	TGTGCCAGCAGCTCATATCAGACAGGGCGAGACTATGGCTACACCTTC	CASSSYQTGRDYGYTF
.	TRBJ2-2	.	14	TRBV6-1	TGTGCCAGCATGATGGCAGTCCGATCTGGGGAGCTGTTTTTT	CASMMAVRSGELFF
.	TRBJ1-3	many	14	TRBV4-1	TGCGCCAGCAGCCAAGTGGACAGAGGAAACACCATATATTTT	CASSQVDRGNTIYF
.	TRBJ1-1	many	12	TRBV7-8	TGTGCCAGCAGCTTACGGGGCACTGAAGCTTTCTTT	CASSLRGTEAFF
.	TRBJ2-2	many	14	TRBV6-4	TGTGCCAGCAGAGGACAGTGGAACACCGGGGAGCTGTTTTTT	CASRGQWNTGELFF
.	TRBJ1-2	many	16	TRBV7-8	TGTGCCAGCAGCATTGGGCCTTCTTCAAGGGGCTATGGCTACACCTTC	CASSIGPSSRGYGYTF
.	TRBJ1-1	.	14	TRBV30	TGTGCCTGGAGTCATGAGTTTAAGAACACTGAAGCTTTCTTT	CAWSHEFKNTEAFF
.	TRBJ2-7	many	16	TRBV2	TGTGCCAGCAGTGTCAGGGAGACAGCAGCAACCTACGAGCAGTACTTC	CASSVRETAATYEQYF
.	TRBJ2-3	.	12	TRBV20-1	TGCAGTGCTACCTACTCGGCCCAGGGGCAGTATTTT	CSATYSAQGQYF
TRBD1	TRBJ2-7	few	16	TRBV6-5	TGTGCCAGCAGTTCCTGTACAGGGGAAATCTATTACGAGCAGTACTTC	CASSSCTGEIYYEQYF
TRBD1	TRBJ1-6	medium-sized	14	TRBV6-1	TGTGCCAGCACCCCGGGACAGGGGAATTCACCCCTCCACTTT	CASTPGQGNSPLHF
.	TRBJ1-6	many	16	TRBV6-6	TGTGCCAGCAGTTACTCTCTACAGGCCGGGAATTCACCCCTCCACTTT	CASSYSLQAGNSPLHF
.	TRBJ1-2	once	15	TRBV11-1	TGTGCCAGCAGCCAAGGGAGGGACGATAACTATGGCTACACCTTC	CASSQGRDDNYGYTF
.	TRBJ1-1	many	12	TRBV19	TGTGCCAGTAGTTTCCCGGGTCTGGAAGCTTTCTTT	CASSFPGLEAFF
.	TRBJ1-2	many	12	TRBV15	TGTGCCACCCAAGATCAGACCTATGGCTACACCTTC	CATQDQTYGYTF
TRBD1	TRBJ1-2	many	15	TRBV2	TGTGCCAGCAGTGAATTGGTTGTAGGGGGCGACGGCTACACCTTC	CASSELVVGGDGYTF
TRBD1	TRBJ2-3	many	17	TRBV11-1	TGTGCCAGCAGCTTAATAAGCGGGACAGGGCGGTCAGATACGCAGTATTTT	CASSLISGTGRSDTQYF
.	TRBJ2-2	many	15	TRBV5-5	TGTGCCAGCAGTCTGTACTCTACTGAGGCCGGGGAGCTGTTTTTT	CASSLYSTEAGELFF
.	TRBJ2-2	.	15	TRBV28	TGTGCCAGCAGTTTTCGGGCTAGCGCAACCGGGGAGCTGTTTTTT	CASSFRASATGELFF
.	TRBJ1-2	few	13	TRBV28	TGTGCCGGCAGTTTAACCCTGGCCGGGATTTACACCTTC	CAGSLTLAGIYTF
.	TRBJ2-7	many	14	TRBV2	TGTGCCAGCAAACCGCCCGGGGGCGATTACGAGCAGTACTTC	CASKPPGGDYEQYF
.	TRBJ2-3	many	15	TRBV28	TGTGCCAGCAGTTTAGCGGGGGCAAGCACAGATACGCAGTATTTT	CASSLAGASTDTQYF
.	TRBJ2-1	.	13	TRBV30	TGTGCCTGGAGTGTCCGGGACTACAATGAGCAGTTCTTC	CAWSVRDYNEQFF
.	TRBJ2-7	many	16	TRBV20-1	TGCAGTGCTCCAATACTGAAGGGGCGCCGGTCCTACGAGCAGTACTTC	CSAPILKGRRSYEQYF
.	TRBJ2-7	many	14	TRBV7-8	TGTGCCAGCAGCTCACGAACTAGGACCTACGAGCAGTACTTC	CASSSRTRTYEQYF
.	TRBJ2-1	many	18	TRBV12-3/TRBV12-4	TGTGCCAGCAGTGACACCACCTTGTCCCGGGGAGCCGGGAATGAGCAGTTCTTC	CASSDTTLSRGAGNEQFF
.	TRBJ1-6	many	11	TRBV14	TGTGCCAGCAGCGTGGGAGCAGCCCTCCACTTT	CASSVGAALHF
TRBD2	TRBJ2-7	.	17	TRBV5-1	TGCGCTAGCAGCTTGGAAAGTCCTAGCGGGGGGCCCTATGAGCAGTACTTC	CASSLESPSGGPYEQYF
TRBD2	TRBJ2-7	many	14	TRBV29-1	TGCAGCGTTGTCGTCAGGACTAGCTCCTACGAGCAGTACTTC	CSVVVRTSSYEQYF
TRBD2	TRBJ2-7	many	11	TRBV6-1	TGTGCCAGCACGGGAGGGTCCGAGCAGTACTTC	CASTGGSEQYF
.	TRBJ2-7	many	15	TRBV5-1	TGCGCCAGCAGCTTGGCCCTAGACCTCCTAGGCGAGCAGTACTTC	CASSLALDLLGEQYF
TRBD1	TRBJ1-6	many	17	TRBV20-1	TGCAGTGCTAGAAAGATCATTGGGACAGCTAGTAATTCACCCCTCCACTTT	CSARKIIGTASNSPLHF
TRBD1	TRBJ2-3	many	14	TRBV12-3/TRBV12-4	TGTGCCAGCAGATGGGGGACAGGGTTGGTTACGCAGTATTTT	CASRWGTGLVTQYF